The rows below give T cell receptor beta chains drawn from one sample of a study of blood T cell repertoires in COVID-19. Only in-frame clones appear in the TCRdb table, and some are missing; sequencing was by immunoSEQ multiplex PCR. This sample carries about 160,000 clones, over 90% of them seen once, and the ten largest clones take around 2%. The material sequenced was peripheral blood. These receptors were collected from a woman aged 55-69 years with COVID-19, enrolled during active disease. CDR3s include the opening cysteine and the closing phenylalanine or tryptophan. D genes are given only for firm matches. Some rows mark clone size as missing; the rest say once, few, many or name a class of expanded clone.

J: TRBJ2-7
size: NA
V: TRBV18
D: TRBD1
CDR3: CASSPGTGGGYEQYF
DNA: TGTGCCAGCTCACCAGGGACAGGGGGTGGTTACGAGCAGTACTTC

J: TRBJ1-1
size: NA
V: TRBV20-1
D: NA
CDR3: CSASNGHPNTEAFF
DNA: TGCAGTGCTAGTAATGGACATCCGAACACTGAAGCTTTCTTT

J: TRBJ1-3
size: NA
V: TRBV7-3
D: NA
CDR3: CASSLTSGGSGNTIYF
DNA: TGTGCCAGCAGCTTAACGTCGGGGGGCTCTGGAAACACCATATATTTT

J: TRBJ1-1
size: NA
V: TRBV14
D: NA
CDR3: CASSYSMNTEAFF
DNA: TGTGCCAGCAGTTATAGCATGAACACTGAAGCTTTCTTT

J: TRBJ2-2
size: NA
V: TRBV4-2
D: TRBD2
CDR3: CASSQGTSGGRTGELFF
DNA: TGTGCCAGCAGCCAGGGGACTAGCGGGGGCAGGACCGGGGAGCTGTTTTTT

J: TRBJ2-2
size: NA
V: TRBV5-4
D: TRBD2
CDR3: CASSSAGGRRGELFF
DNA: TGTGCCAGCAGTTCGGCGGGGGGGCGTCGCGGGGAGCTGTTTTTT

J: TRBJ1-5
size: NA
V: TRBV7-2
D: NA
CDR3: CASSSEAAEPQHF
DNA: TGTGCCAGCAGCTCCGAGGCGGCCGAGCCCCAGCATTTT

J: TRBJ1-4
size: NA
V: TRBV2
D: TRBD1
CDR3: CASSTPGQGRSATNEKLFF
DNA: TGTGCCAGCAGCACCCCGGGACAGGGAAGATCTGCAACTAATGAAAAACTGTTTTTT

J: TRBJ1-1
size: NA
V: TRBV30
D: NA
CDR3: CAWMRGLSNTEAFF
DNA: TGTGCCTGGATGCGGGGGCTATCGAACACTGAAGCTTTCTTT

J: TRBJ1-1
size: NA
V: TRBV5-1
D: NA
CDR3: CASSSRERGTEAFF
DNA: TGCGCCAGCAGCTCGAGGGAGCGGGGCACTGAAGCTTTCTTT

J: TRBJ2-4
size: NA
V: TRBV5-5
D: NA
CDR3: CASSLAGVSLAKNIQYF
DNA: TGTGCCAGCAGCTTGGCCGGGGTCTCCCTAGCCAAAAACATTCAGTACTTC

J: TRBJ1-2
size: NA
V: TRBV2
D: TRBD1
CDR3: CASRGTGSGYGYTF
DNA: TGTGCCAGCAGGGGGACAGGGAGCGGCTATGGCTACACCTTC

J: TRBJ1-5
size: NA
V: TRBV2
D: NA
CDR3: CASSDLDSVNQPQHF
DNA: TGTGCCAGCAGTGATTTGGACAGCGTCAATCAGCCCCAGCATTTT

J: TRBJ1-1
size: NA
V: TRBV27
D: TRBD1
CDR3: CASTLAGTGGTEAFF
DNA: TGTGCCAGCACCCTCGCCGGGACAGGGGGCACTGAAGCTTTCTTT

J: TRBJ1-2
size: NA
V: TRBV11-2
D: NA
CDR3: CASSLGTETYGYTF
DNA: TGTGCCAGCAGCTTAGGGACAGAGACCTATGGCTACACCTTC

J: TRBJ1-2
size: NA
V: TRBV27
D: NA
CDR3: CASSLQINYGYTF
DNA: TGTGCCAGCAGTTTACAGATTAACTATGGCTACACCTTC

J: TRBJ2-2
size: NA
V: TRBV4-1
D: TRBD1
CDR3: CASSPRGQGDLPKNTGELFF
DNA: TGCGCCAGCAGCCCCCGTGGACAGGGGGACTTACCTAAGAACACCGGGGAGCTGTTTTTT

J: TRBJ1-2
size: NA
V: TRBV30
D: NA
CDR3: CAWSPVGGQDYGYTF
DNA: TGTGCCTGGAGTCCAGTGGGTGGACAAGACTATGGCTACACCTTC

J: TRBJ1-1
size: NA
V: TRBV6-6
D: NA
CDR3: CASSYSRSRNTEAFF
DNA: TGTGCCAGCAGTTACTCACGGAGTAGGAACACTGAAGCTTTCTTT

J: TRBJ1-3
size: NA
V: TRBV11-3
D: TRBD1
CDR3: CASSNRGASGNTIYF
DNA: TGTGCCAGCAGTAACAGGGGAGCCTCTGGAAACACCATATATTTT

J: TRBJ2-2
size: NA
V: TRBV27
D: NA
CDR3: CASSSRQPRASNTGELFF
DNA: TGTGCCAGCAGTTCCAGACAGCCCCGAGCGTCGAACACCGGGGAGCTGTTTTTT

J: TRBJ2-1
size: NA
V: TRBV5-1
D: NA
CDR3: CASSLGHLSSYNEQFF
DNA: TGCGCCAGCAGCTTGGGACACCTGAGCTCCTACAATGAGCAGTTCTTC

J: TRBJ1-2
size: once
V: TRBV23-1
D: TRBD1
CDR3: CASSQSRRDSYGYTF
DNA: TGCGCCAGCAGTCAATCGCGGAGGGACAGTTATGGCTACACCTTC

J: TRBJ2-5
size: NA
V: TRBV5-1
D: NA
CDR3: CASSLVPTSSQETQYF
DNA: TGCGCCAGCAGCTTGGTCCCCACTTCATCTCAAGAGACCCAGTACTTC

J: TRBJ2-3
size: NA
V: TRBV6-5
D: TRBD1
CDR3: CASHRDRVSDTQYF
DNA: TGTGCCAGCCATCGGGACAGGGTCTCAGATACGCAGTATTTT

J: TRBJ2-5
size: NA
V: TRBV6-2/TRBV6-3
D: NA
CDR3: CASSRSRGVRQETQYF
DNA: TGTGCCAGCAGTAGATCCAGGGGTGTGCGACAAGAGACCCAGTACTTC

J: TRBJ2-4
size: NA
V: TRBV30
D: NA
CDR3: CAWSANGQGIQYF
DNA: TGTGCCTGGAGTGCGAACGGACAAGGCATTCAGTACTTC

J: TRBJ1-4
size: NA
V: TRBV5-5
D: TRBD1
CDR3: CASSPQGQGKVEKLFF
DNA: TGTGCCAGCAGCCCACAGGGACAGGGGAAAGTTGAAAAACTGTTTTTT

J: TRBJ2-7
size: NA
V: TRBV29-1
D: TRBD2
CDR3: CSVEPEGLAQDKRPEQYF
DNA: TGCAGCGTTGAACCTGAGGGACTAGCTCAGGACAAACGTCCCGAGCAGTACTTC

J: TRBJ1-3
size: NA
V: TRBV4-1
D: NA
CDR3: CASSHNRDGNTIYF
DNA: TGCGCCAGCAGCCACAACAGGGATGGAAACACCATATATTTT

J: TRBJ1-1
size: NA
V: TRBV6-1
D: NA
CDR3: CASSEYSPNEAFF
DNA: TGTGCCAGCAGTGAGTACAGTCCAAATGAAGCTTTCTTT

J: TRBJ2-3
size: NA
V: TRBV6-5
D: NA
CDR3: CASNPPGTDTQYF
DNA: TGTGCCAGCAATCCCCCCGGCACAGATACGCAGTATTTT